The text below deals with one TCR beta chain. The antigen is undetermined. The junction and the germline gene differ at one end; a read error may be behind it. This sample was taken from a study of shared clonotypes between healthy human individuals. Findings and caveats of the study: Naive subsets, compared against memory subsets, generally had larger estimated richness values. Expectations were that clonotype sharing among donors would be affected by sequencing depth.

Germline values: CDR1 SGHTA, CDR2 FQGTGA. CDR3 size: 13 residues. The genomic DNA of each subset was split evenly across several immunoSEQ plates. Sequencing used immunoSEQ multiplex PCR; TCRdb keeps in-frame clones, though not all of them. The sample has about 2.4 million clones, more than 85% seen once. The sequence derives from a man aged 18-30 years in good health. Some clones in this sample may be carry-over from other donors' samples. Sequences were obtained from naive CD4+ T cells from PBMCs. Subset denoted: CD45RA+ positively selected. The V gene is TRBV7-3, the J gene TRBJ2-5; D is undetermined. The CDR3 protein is CASSFLPQATQYF. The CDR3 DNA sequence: TGTGCCAGCAGCTTTCTCCCCCAAGCGACCCAGTACTTC.